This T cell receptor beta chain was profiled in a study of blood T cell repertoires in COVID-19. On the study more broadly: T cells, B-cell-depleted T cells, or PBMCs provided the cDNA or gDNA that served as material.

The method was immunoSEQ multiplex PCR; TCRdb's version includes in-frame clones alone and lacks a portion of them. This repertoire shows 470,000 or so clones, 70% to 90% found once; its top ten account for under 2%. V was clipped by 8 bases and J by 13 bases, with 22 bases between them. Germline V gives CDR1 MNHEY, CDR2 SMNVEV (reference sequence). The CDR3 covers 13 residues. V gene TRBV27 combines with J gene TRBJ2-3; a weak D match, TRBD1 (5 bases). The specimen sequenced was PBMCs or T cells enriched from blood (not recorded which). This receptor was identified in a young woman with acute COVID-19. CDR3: CASGIPQAPSEYF. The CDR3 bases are TGTGCCAGCGGCATTCCACAGGCGCCCTCGGAGTATTTT.